These T cell receptor beta chains were read from a single sample in a study of blood T cell repertoires in COVID-19. Profiling relied on immunoSEQ multiplex PCR, and the TCRdb table lists in-frame clones only, not all of them. Here the sample spans around 220,000 clones, under 85% being singletons. Sequencing was performed on peripheral blood. The origin of the receptors is a woman aged 40 to 55 with active or convalescent COVID-19. The CDR3 runs from the conserved cysteine through the conserved F or W. The D gene is left open where the match is weak. Clone size is not always given. Where it is, it says once, few, many or a class for expanded clones.

cdr3_aa: CASSLTARRNYGYTF
cdr3_nt: TGTGCCAGCAGCTTGACAGCTCGAAGGAACTATGGCTACACCTTC
v_call: TRBV5-5
j_call: TRBJ1-2
clone_size: NA
d_call: NA

cdr3_aa: CASSLGTGGKQPQHF
cdr3_nt: TGTGCCAGCAGCTTAGGGACAGGGGGGAAGCAGCCCCAGCATTTT
v_call: TRBV11-2
j_call: TRBJ1-5
clone_size: NA
d_call: TRBD1

cdr3_aa: CASWGGSGGNQPQHF
cdr3_nt: TGTGCCAGCTGGGGGGGTAGCGGGGGCAATCAGCCCCAGCATTTT
v_call: TRBV2
j_call: TRBJ1-5
clone_size: NA
d_call: NA

cdr3_aa: CASSLVTTTNYGYTF
cdr3_nt: TGTGCCAGCAGCTTGGTGACAACGACTAACTATGGCTACACCTTC
v_call: TRBV5-4
j_call: TRBJ1-2
clone_size: NA
d_call: NA

cdr3_aa: CASKAGTDVGYTF
cdr3_nt: TGTGCCAGCAAGGCGGGGACCGACGTTGGCTACACCTTC
v_call: TRBV14
j_call: TRBJ1-2
clone_size: NA
d_call: NA

cdr3_aa: CATSSSLGGPRNTEAFF
cdr3_nt: TGTGCCACCAGCAGCTCTCTAGGGGGTCCGAGGAACACTGAAGCTTTCTTT
v_call: TRBV15
j_call: TRBJ1-1
clone_size: NA
d_call: NA

cdr3_aa: CASTEGTDMVYEQYF
cdr3_nt: TGTGCCAGCACCGAGGGTACCGACATGGTTTACGAGCAGTACTTC
v_call: TRBV2
j_call: TRBJ2-7
clone_size: NA
d_call: NA

cdr3_aa: CAIKARAITEAFF
cdr3_nt: TGTGCCATCAAGGCCAGGGCGATTACTGAAGCTTTCTTT
v_call: TRBV10-3
j_call: TRBJ1-1
clone_size: NA
d_call: NA

cdr3_aa: CASSLTTSGQETQYF
cdr3_nt: TGTGCCAGCAGCTTAACTACTAGCGGACAAGAGACCCAGTACTTC
v_call: TRBV11-2
j_call: TRBJ2-5
clone_size: NA
d_call: TRBD2

cdr3_aa: CASSYPPGQGFSYEQYF
cdr3_nt: TGTGCCAGCAGCTATCCTCCGGGACAGGGGTTCTCCTACGAGCAGTACTTC
v_call: TRBV11-2
j_call: TRBJ2-7
clone_size: NA
d_call: TRBD1

cdr3_aa: CASTWGRRQNYGYTF
cdr3_nt: TGCGCCAGCACCTGGGGCCGTAGACAGAACTATGGCTACACCTTC
v_call: TRBV5-1
j_call: TRBJ1-2
clone_size: once
d_call: NA

cdr3_aa: CASSPPGGQPQHF
cdr3_nt: TGTGCCAGCTCACCACCAGGCGGTCAGCCCCAGCATTTT
v_call: TRBV18
j_call: TRBJ1-5
clone_size: NA
d_call: NA

cdr3_aa: CASSLGGGDGYTF
cdr3_nt: TGCGCCAGCAGCTTAGGCGGGGGGGATGGCTACACCTTC
v_call: TRBV5-1
j_call: TRBJ1-2
clone_size: NA
d_call: NA

cdr3_aa: CASSLTPGNEQFF
cdr3_nt: TGTGCCAGCAGCTTAACTCCCGGGAATGAGCAGTTCTTC
v_call: TRBV7-3
j_call: TRBJ2-1
clone_size: NA
d_call: NA

cdr3_aa: CASSEQDEKLFF
cdr3_nt: TGTGCCAGCAGTGAACAGGACGAAAAACTGTTTTTT
v_call: TRBV7-2
j_call: TRBJ1-4
clone_size: few
d_call: NA

cdr3_aa: CSANFPEQFF
cdr3_nt: TGCAGTGCTAACTTTCCTGAGCAGTTCTTC
v_call: TRBV20-1
j_call: TRBJ2-1
clone_size: NA
d_call: NA

cdr3_aa: CAWSGKRSRGETQYF
cdr3_nt: TGTGCCTGGAGTGGGAAAAGGTCCAGGGGAGAGACCCAGTACTTC
v_call: TRBV30
j_call: TRBJ2-5
clone_size: NA
d_call: NA

cdr3_aa: CASSRDMTNTEAFF
cdr3_nt: TGCGCCAGCAGTAGGGACATGACGAACACTGAAGCTTTCTTT
v_call: TRBV10-1
j_call: TRBJ1-1
clone_size: NA
d_call: NA

cdr3_aa: CASSLGGTDTQYF
cdr3_nt: TGCGCCAGCAGCCTGGGCGGCACAGATACGCAGTATTTT
v_call: TRBV5-1
j_call: TRBJ2-3
clone_size: NA
d_call: NA

cdr3_aa: CSVDSRTAGYTF
cdr3_nt: TGCAGCGTGGACTCTAGGACAGCTGGCTACACCTTC
v_call: TRBV29-1
j_call: TRBJ1-2
clone_size: NA
d_call: NA

cdr3_aa: CASSSKGGQGKAFF
cdr3_nt: TGTGCCAGCAGCTCCAAAGGGGGCCAGGGTAAAGCTTTCTTT
v_call: TRBV5-4
j_call: TRBJ1-1
clone_size: NA
d_call: TRBD1

cdr3_aa: CASSSSWGDTEAFF
cdr3_nt: TGCGCCAGCTCGAGTTCTTGGGGGGACACTGAAGCTTTCTTT
v_call: TRBV10-1
j_call: TRBJ1-1
clone_size: few
d_call: NA

cdr3_aa: CAISEAQGVRTDTQYF
cdr3_nt: TGTGCCATCAGTGAGGCACAGGGGGTTCGCACAGATACGCAGTATTTT
v_call: TRBV10-3
j_call: TRBJ2-3
clone_size: NA
d_call: TRBD1

cdr3_aa: CASSYGQGANQPQHF
cdr3_nt: TGTGCCAGCAGTTACGGACAGGGGGCAAATCAGCCCCAGCATTTT
v_call: TRBV6-5
j_call: TRBJ1-5
clone_size: NA
d_call: TRBD1

cdr3_aa: CAWSVRWEKLFF
cdr3_nt: TGTGCCTGGAGTGTACGGTGGGAAAAACTGTTTTTT
v_call: TRBV30
j_call: TRBJ1-4
clone_size: NA
d_call: NA

cdr3_aa: CSAYLLRVNEQFF
cdr3_nt: TGCAGCGCCTACCTTCTCCGGGTCAATGAGCAGTTCTTC
v_call: TRBV29-1
j_call: TRBJ2-1
clone_size: NA
d_call: NA

cdr3_aa: CASSGQGMDIQYF
cdr3_nt: TGTGCCAGCAGTGGACAGGGGATGGACATTCAGTACTTC
v_call: TRBV6-1
j_call: TRBJ2-4
clone_size: NA
d_call: TRBD1

cdr3_aa: CASSLTPGISGNTIYF
cdr3_nt: TGTGCCAGCAGCTTAACGCCAGGTATCTCTGGAAACACCATATATTTT
v_call: TRBV7-3
j_call: TRBJ1-3
clone_size: NA
d_call: NA

cdr3_aa: CASSFGGTNEKLFF
cdr3_nt: TGCGCCAGCAGCTTTGGCGGAACTAATGAAAAACTGTTTTTT
v_call: TRBV5-1
j_call: TRBJ1-4
clone_size: NA
d_call: NA

cdr3_aa: CASSLFGAGLGMNIQYF
cdr3_nt: TGTGCCAGCAGCTTGTTTGGGGCAGGGCTAGGGATGAACATTCAGTACTTC
v_call: TRBV5-5
j_call: TRBJ2-4
clone_size: NA
d_call: NA

cdr3_aa: CAIEGQTGVYGYTF
cdr3_nt: TGTGCCATTGAGGGCCAGACAGGAGTCTATGGCTACACCTTC
v_call: TRBV6-5
j_call: TRBJ1-2
clone_size: NA
d_call: NA

cdr3_aa: CASRPGQGAKNTEAFF
cdr3_nt: TGTGCCAGCAGACCGGGACAGGGGGCAAAAAACACTGAAGCTTTCTTT
v_call: TRBV2
j_call: TRBJ1-1
clone_size: once
d_call: TRBD1

cdr3_aa: CASSLGSETDTQYF
cdr3_nt: TGTGCCAGCAGCTTGGGTAGTGAAACAGATACGCAGTATTTT
v_call: TRBV5-4
j_call: TRBJ2-3
clone_size: NA
d_call: NA

cdr3_aa: CASRDSQETQYF
cdr3_nt: TGCGCCAGCAGAGACTCCCAAGAGACCCAGTACTTC
v_call: TRBV5-1
j_call: TRBJ2-5
clone_size: NA
d_call: NA

cdr3_aa: CASSFEPGQAGYTF
cdr3_nt: TGTGCCAGCAGTTTTGAACCGGGACAGGCGGGCTACACCTTC
v_call: TRBV28
j_call: TRBJ1-2
clone_size: NA
d_call: TRBD1

cdr3_aa: CASSYRGRRETQYF
cdr3_nt: TGTGCCAGCAGTTATAGGGGGCGGAGGGAGACCCAGTACTTC
v_call: TRBV6-6
j_call: TRBJ2-5
clone_size: NA
d_call: TRBD1

cdr3_aa: CASSQTNEKLFF
cdr3_nt: TGTGCCAGCAGTCAGACTAATGAAAAACTGTTTTTT
v_call: TRBV12-3/TRBV12-4
j_call: TRBJ1-4
clone_size: NA
d_call: NA

cdr3_aa: CASSQGLAGGVSTDTQYF
cdr3_nt: TGTGCCAGCAGCCAAGGACTAGCGGGGGGGGTTAGCACAGATACGCAGTATTTT
v_call: TRBV4-2
j_call: TRBJ2-3
clone_size: NA
d_call: TRBD2

cdr3_aa: CATSDGGQGYQPQHF
cdr3_nt: TGTGCCACCAGTGATGGAGGACAGGGGTATCAGCCCCAGCATTTT
v_call: TRBV24-1
j_call: TRBJ1-5
clone_size: once
d_call: TRBD1

cdr3_aa: CASSIGQGNQPQHF
cdr3_nt: TGCGCCAGCAGCATAGGACAGGGCAATCAGCCCCAGCATTTT
v_call: TRBV5-1
j_call: TRBJ1-5
clone_size: NA
d_call: TRBD1

cdr3_aa: CASSYIAGNTGELFF
cdr3_nt: TGTGCCAGCAGTTATATAGCGGGGAACACCGGGGAGCTGTTTTTT
v_call: TRBV6-5
j_call: TRBJ2-2
clone_size: NA
d_call: TRBD2

cdr3_aa: CASTGRAGVNTGELFF
cdr3_nt: TGTGCCAGCACCGGGAGGGCGGGAGTGAACACCGGGGAGCTGTTTTTT
v_call: TRBV4-2
j_call: TRBJ2-2
clone_size: few
d_call: TRBD2

cdr3_aa: CASRGQANEKLFF
cdr3_nt: TGTGCCAGCAGGGGACAGGCAAATGAAAAACTGTTTTTT
v_call: TRBV28
j_call: TRBJ1-4
clone_size: NA
d_call: TRBD1

cdr3_aa: CASSQPRGGGSNTIYF
cdr3_nt: TGTGCCAGCAGCCAACCTAGGGGAGGGGGTTCTAACACCATATATTTT
v_call: TRBV3-1/TRBV3-2
j_call: TRBJ1-3
clone_size: few
d_call: NA

cdr3_aa: CASSLEGHSGQGVRETQYF
cdr3_nt: TGCGCCAGCAGCTTGGAAGGGCATTCGGGACAGGGGGTTCGAGAGACCCAGTACTTC
v_call: TRBV5-1
j_call: TRBJ2-5
clone_size: NA
d_call: TRBD1

cdr3_aa: CASSRRGGAGEKLFF
cdr3_nt: TGTGCCAGCAGCAGGAGGGGGGGCGCGGGTGAAAAACTGTTTTTT
v_call: TRBV5-4
j_call: TRBJ1-4
clone_size: NA
d_call: NA

cdr3_aa: CASSSRRGTGRGKLFF
cdr3_nt: TGTGCCAGCAGTTCACGTCGTGGGACAGGGAGGGGAAAACTGTTTTTT
v_call: TRBV6-5
j_call: TRBJ1-4
clone_size: NA
d_call: TRBD1

cdr3_aa: CASSQGTGGQTQYF
cdr3_nt: TGTGCCAGCAGCCAAGGGACCGGGGGGCAGACCCAGTACTTC
v_call: TRBV3-1/TRBV3-2
j_call: TRBJ2-5
clone_size: NA
d_call: NA

cdr3_aa: CASSWDSTMGEAFF
cdr3_nt: TGTGCCAGCAGCTGGGACAGTACCATGGGTGAAGCTTTCTTT
v_call: TRBV7-8
j_call: TRBJ1-1
clone_size: NA
d_call: TRBD1

cdr3_aa: CATSASGRGNTGELFF
cdr3_nt: TGTGCCACCAGTGCCTCCGGGAGGGGCAACACCGGGGAGCTGTTTTTT
v_call: TRBV24-1
j_call: TRBJ2-2
clone_size: NA
d_call: TRBD2

cdr3_aa: CASSQVSTDTQYF
cdr3_nt: TGTGCCAGCAGCCAAGTTAGTACAGATACGCAGTATTTT
v_call: TRBV3-1/TRBV3-2
j_call: TRBJ2-3
clone_size: NA
d_call: NA

cdr3_aa: CASSLRGGNSPLHF
cdr3_nt: TGTGCCAGCAGCTTACGGGGAGGGAATTCACCCCTCCACTTT
v_call: TRBV9
j_call: TRBJ1-6
clone_size: NA
d_call: NA